A single count supports the clone carrying this TCR beta chain. The protocol was immunoSEQ multiplex PCR, while the TCRdb copy is restricted to in-frame clones and leaves out a portion. Found here are roughly 77,000 clones, around four fifths of them singletons; the top ten hold about 9.9%. The germline CDR1 and CDR2 sequences are SGHRS and YFSETQ. V was clipped by 3 bases and J by 5 bases; unmatched bases: 13. The CDR3 spans 18 residues. This entry is derived from a study of blood T cell repertoires in COVID-19. The source is a human donor in a cohort sampled during active COVID-19. Sequenced: peripheral blood. The rearrangement links TRBV5-1 to TRBJ1-6; 8 bases map to TRBD1. The CDR3 here is CASSSEGQGWGNNSPLHF. The CDR3 DNA reads TGCGCCAGCAGCTCCGAAGGACAGGGATGGGGCAATAATTCACCCCTCCACTTT.